The entry below describes one T cell receptor beta chain. What it binds is not known. It was into CD45RA+ naive and CD45RA-negative memory subsets that the CD4+ cells were split. The sample comes from a study of shared clonotypes between healthy human individuals. Study-level background: Each donor contributed plates that comprised three CD4 naive, three CD4 memory, two CD8 naive and one CD8 memory.

Whole-study results and caveats: Measured sharing among donors was expected to vary with sequencing depth.

Per the authors' pipeline: In the immunoSEQ data, sequences were junction-only and lacked quality scores, so filtering differed. Data came from immunoSEQ multiplex PCR; TCRdb stores just in-frame clones and leaves some out. V, J and clone size were drawn from that table, and D and trimming were deduced from the DNA. The sample holds about 2.4 million clones; 90% to 95% are singletons and the top ten take around 0.37%. The CDR3 is made up of 15 amino acids. From germline, CDR1 is SGHTS and CDR2 YDEGEE. Trimming cost V 4 bases and J 10 bases; bases outside gene matches: 12. The V and J genes are TRBV5-8 and TRBJ2-1; 9 nucleotides match TRBD1. The origin of this receptor is a man aged 18 to 29 in good health. Some clones in this sample may be carry-over from other donors' samples. Sequencing was performed on naive CD4+ T cells from PBMCs. Subset given: CD45RA+ positively selected. In DNA, the CDR3 is TGTGCCAGCAGCCGGGACAGGGCAACGTCAGGCGAGCAGTTCTTC. The encoded protein is CASSRDRATSGEQFF.